The 15 T cell receptor beta chains reported below all come from one sample, sequenced in a study of PD-1 blockade in classical Hodgkin lymphoma. Brentuximab vedotin exposure varied among the patients, all of whom had relapsed after autologous stem cell transplantation. TCRdb's table, derived via immunoSEQ multiplex PCR, lists solely in-frame clones and lacks some. The table includes 20,000 to 25,000 clones, roughly 80% detected once. The material sequenced was peripheral blood mononuclear cells (PBMCs), taken before the second cycle of nivolumab. The source is a human donor with classical Hodgkin lymphoma.

The chain employs TRBV5-1 and TRBJ1-1; D might be TRBD1 (6 bases). V dropped 3 bases and J dropped 1 base, with 13 bases sitting between them. CDR3 length: 15 amino acids. The germline V gene has CDR1 SGHRS and CDR2 YFSETQ. CDR3 sequence (DNA): TGCGCCAGCAGCTACCAGGGACAAACGAACACTGAAGCTTTCTTT. Translated, it gives CASSYQGQTNTEAFF.

To note about this clone: The sample has other DNA sequences that encode this CDR3 too. The chain employs TRBV4-2 and TRBJ2-3; 7 nucleotides agree with TRBD2. The CDR3 is 20 amino acids. Germline loops: CDR1 LGHNA, CDR2 YNFKEQ. The J segment lost 0 bases and the V segment lost 2 bases, leaving 17 bases of the junction unmatched. The CDR3 spells CASSQFGFSGLAASTDTQYF. The DNA of the CDR3 is TGTGCCAGCAGCCAATTTGGTTTCTCGGGTCTAGCGGCTAGCACAGATACGCAGTATTTT.

V usage is TRBV19 and J usage is TRBJ1-5; D is unclear. Per germline, CDR1 LNHDA and CDR2 SQIVND (reference sequence). The V end lost 0 bases, the J end lost 5 bases, and 11 bases lay between the germline ends. The CDR3 has 15 amino acids. The CDR3 DNA reads as TGTGCCAGTAGTATAGAAGTGACGCGGGATCAGCCCCAGCATTTT. This translates into CASSIEVTRDQPQHF.

This clone was counted only a few times. In DNA, the CDR3 is TGTGCCATCAGCACAGTAGGGCGAGACAGGGGGTCGACTGGGTCATCCTATGGCTACACCTTC. Translation: CAISTVGRDRGSTGSSYGYTF. This sequence joins TRBV10-3 and TRBJ1-2, with 9 nucleotides matching TRBD1. Looked up from germline, CDR1 is ENHRY and CDR2 is SYGVKD. V shed 6 bases, J shed 4 bases, and the junction held 27 bases outside the gene matches. The CDR3 runs 21 residues.

This rearrangement joins TRBV4-2 to TRBJ2-6; D is unclear. CDR1 LGHNA and CDR2 YNFKEQ come from the germline V gene. The CDR3 length is 17 residues. Trimming left V 1 base short and J 0 bases short, with 10 bases between. The DNA of the CDR3 is TGTGCCAGCAGCCAAGTTACCGGAGACTCTGGGGCCAACGTCCTGACTTTC. It is translated as CASSQVTGDSGANVLTF.

The genes are TRBV5-1 and TRBJ2-3, with D tentatively TRBD2 (5 bases). V was shortened by 4 bases and J by 2 bases, with 14 bases between the two germline ends. Per germline, CDR1 SGHRS and CDR2 YFSETQ. This CDR3 has 15 residues. The CDR3 DNA reads as TGCGCCAGCAGCCCCCGGGGTAGATCCACAGATACGCAGTATTTT. This codes for CASSPRGRSTDTQYF.

The chain uses TRBV4-1 and TRBJ2-3; no definite D call. The germline CDR1 and CDR2 sequences are MGHRA and YSYEKL. V lost 0 bases and J lost 3, with 4 bases in between. CDR3 length: 13 amino acids. The CDR3 reads CASSQDRTDTQYF. In DNA form, the CDR3 reads TGCGCCAGCAGCCAAGACAGGACAGATACGCAGTATTTT.

The V and J genes are TRBV28 and TRBJ1-5; TRBD1 might be the D (5 bases). The germline V gene has CDR1 MDHEN and CDR2 SYDVKM. This CDR3 is built from 15 residues. V lost 5 bases and J lost 3, with 14 bases in between. The CDR3 here is CASSNPGRINQPQHF. The DNA for the CDR3 is TGTGCCAGCAGTAACCCGGGACGGATCAATCAGCCCCAGCATTTT.

CDR3 nucleotide sequence: TGTGCCAGCAGCTTACTCGGTCCCGGAGGCCGCTATGGCTACACCTTC. Residues: CASSLLGPGGRYGYTF. The rearrangement links TRBV7-9 to TRBJ1-2; D call uncertain. The CDR3 length is 16 residues. V lost 2 bases to trimming and J lost 4 bases, with 17 bases between them. Per the germline V gene, CDR1 is SEHNR and CDR2 is FQNEAQ (reference sequence). The full variable domain, its missing parts supplied by reference TRBV7-9 and TRBJ1-2, is DTGVSQNPRHKITKRGQNVTFRCDPISEHNRLYWYRQTLGQGPEFLTYFQNEAQLEKSRLLSDRFSAERPKGSFSTLEIQRTEQGDSAMYLCASSLLGPGGRYGYTFGSGTRLTVV.

V gene TRBV7-9 combines with J gene TRBJ2-7, with a weak D call TRBD1 (6 bases). V lost 8 bases and J 2 bases, leaving 13 bases between the germline ends. The germline CDR1 and CDR2 sequences are SEHNR and FQNEAQ (reference sequence). The CDR3 covers 13 residues. The CDR3 DNA sequence: TGTGCCAGCGGCACTACAGGGACCTACGAGCAGTACTTC. Translated: CASGTTGTYEQYF.

The CDR3 DNA reads TGTGCCAGCAGTTCTAGCGGCCAGCATGAGCAGTTCTTC. Residues: CASSSSGQHEQFF. This chain joins TRBV28 and TRBJ2-1, with TRBD2 identical over 7 bases. Germline V gene data show CDR1 as MDHEN and CDR2 as SYDVKM. V trimming: 4 bases; J trimming: 8 bases; junction bases outside the gene matches: 5. The CDR3 consists of 13 residues.

The rearrangement links TRBV28 to TRBJ1-1; unclear D gene. Germline V gene lookup returns CDR1 MDHEN and CDR2 SYDVKM. V gave up 6 bases and J gave up 4 bases, with 15 bases separating them. This CDR3 region has 14 residues. In DNA, the CDR3 is TGTGCCAGCAGCCTCGGGTCGTTGGGCACTGAAGCTTTCTTT. Protein product: CASSLGSLGTEAFF.

The sample holds a few counts of this clone. The chain recombines TRBV27 with TRBJ1-1; TRBD1 might be the D (5 bases). The V gene's germline CDR1 is MNHEY and CDR2 SMNVEV (reference sequence). The CDR3 spans 13 residues. The ends were cut back, 7 bases at V and 4 bases at J, with 13 bases in the middle. DNA of the CDR3: TGTGCCAGCAAGCGGGTGGGGGGCACTGAAGCTTTCTTT. Translation: CASKRVGGTEAFF.

This chain links TRBV29-1 with TRBJ1-1; D call uncertain. CDR1 SQVTM and CDR2 ANQGSEA come from the germline V gene. With 6 bases removed from V and 1 base from J, the gap between germline ends came to 9 bases. The CDR3 runs 12 residues. The CDR3, as DNA: TGCAGCGTAGGCGGAACGAACACTGAAGCTTTCTTT. Its translation is CSVGGTNTEAFF. The full variable domain, its missing parts supplied by reference TRBV29-1 and TRBJ1-1, is SAVISQKPSRDICQRGTSLTIQCQVDSQVTMMFWYRQQPGQSLTLIATANQGSEATYESGFVIDKFPISRPNLTFSTLTVSNMSPEDSSIYLCSVGGTNTEAFFGQGTRLTVV.

V is TRBV5-1 and J is TRBJ2-7, with D unresolved. Germline CDR1 and CDR2: SGHRS and YFSETQ. V lost 2 bases to trimming and J lost 0 bases, with 0 bases between them. The CDR3 loop spans 11 amino acids. The CDR3 protein is CASSFSYEQYF. The CDR3 nucleotides are TGCGCCAGCAGCTTCTCCTACGAGCAGTACTTC. The full variable domain, its missing parts supplied by reference TRBV5-1 and TRBJ2-7, is KAGVTQTPRYLIKTRGQQVTLSCSPISGHRSVSWYQQTPGQGLQFLFEYFSETQRNKGNFPGRFSGRQFSNSRSEMNVSTLELGDSALYLCASSFSYEQYFGPGTRLTVT.